The 12 T cell receptor beta chains below all came from one sample that was sequenced in a study of blood T cell repertoires in COVID-19. The method was immunoSEQ multiplex PCR; TCRdb's version includes in-frame clones alone and lacks a portion of them. The repertoire holds about 250,000 clones, 70% to 90% seen once, with around 3% in the top ten. Input material: peripheral blood. The receptor source for this set is a man in his late teens or twenties with active or convalescent COVID-19.

The chain couples TRBV28 to TRBJ1-1, with 12 nucleotides matching TRBD1. The V and J ends lost 5 bases and 13 bases, in that order; junction bases with no gene match: 14. Germline V gene data show CDR1 as MDHEN and CDR2 as SYDVKM. The CDR3 length is 15 residues. DNA for the CDR3: TGTGCCAGCAGTCTCTACCGGGACAGGGGGCTATTTGATTTCTTT. Translating gives CASSLYRDRGLFDFF.

The chain carries TRBV2 and TRBJ1-1; 7 nucleotides line up with TRBD1. The junction had 10 bases not matched to a gene; V was cut back by 9 bases and J by 3 bases. Germline loops: CDR1 SNHLY, CDR2 FYNNEI. CDR3 length equals 14 residues. This chain's CDR3 is CARVTETGYTEAFF. CDR3 coding DNA: TGTGCCAGAGTGACCGAGACAGGGTACACTGAAGCTTTCTTT.

This chain links TRBV2 with TRBJ2-5, with TRBD2 matching over 11 bases. The CDR3 covers 14 residues. CDR1 is SNHLY, CDR2 FYNNEI, per germline. Trimming cost V 5 bases and J 5 bases; bases outside gene matches: 4. Here the CDR3 reads CASSIAGGPETQYF. The CDR3 DNA sequence: TGTGCCAGCAGTATAGCGGGGGGGCCGGAGACCCAGTACTTC.

This chain connects TRBV18 to TRBJ2-7, with TRBD2 matching 7 bases. The CDR3 extends over 14 amino acids. From germline, CDR1 is KGHSH and CDR2 LQKENI. J lost 8 bases, V lost 6 bases, and 13 bases had no gene match. CDR3 nucleotide sequence: TGTGCCAGCTCTCCAAGTCAGGGAGGGAGGCAGCAGTACTTC. Translation: CASSPSQGGRQQYF. The complete variable domain, with remaining parts taken from reference TRBV18 and TRBJ2-7, reads NAGVMQNPRHLVRRRGQEARLRCSPMKGHSHVYWYRQLPEEGLKFMVYLQKENIIDESGMPKERFSAEFPKEGPSILRIQQVVRGDSAAYFCASSPSQGGRQQYFGPGTRLTVT.

This chain links TRBV12-3 or TRBV12-4 with TRBJ2-1, with a tentative D call TRBD2 (6 bases). Trimming shortened V by 6 bases and J by 3 bases, and 6 bases separated the two germline ends. This CDR3 spans 12 amino acids. The DNA for the CDR3 is TGTGCCAGCAGGGGAGGCTACAATGAGCAGTTCTTC. Its protein product is CASRGGYNEQFF.

The rearrangement joins TRBV12-3 or TRBV12-4 to TRBJ1-2; D unclear. This CDR3 spans 11 amino acids. V was pared by 5 bases and J by 2 bases, with 3 bases between. Here the CDR3 DNA reads TGTGCCAGCAGTCAAAACTATGGCTACACCTTC. The encoded protein is CASSQNYGYTF.

J is TRBJ1-5 and V is TRBV6-6; 9 bases match TRBD1. This CDR3 has 13 residues. J gave up 9 bases and V 5 bases, and 5 bases lay outside the gene matches. In germline, CDR1 is MNHNY, CDR2 SVGAGI (reference sequence). CDR3 region: CASSGTGKLPQHF. As DNA, the CDR3 is TGTGCCAGCAGTGGGACAGGGAAGCTGCCCCAGCATTTT.

The chain carries TRBV2 and TRBJ2-1; 9 positions agree with TRBD2. CDR3 length: 15 amino acids. The junction had 3 bases not matched to a gene; V was cut back by 4 bases and J by 2 bases. Germline-derived CDR1 and CDR2 are SNHLY and FYNNEI. The CDR3 nucleotides are TGTGCCAGCAGTGGGTCTAGCGGGACCTACAATGAGCAGTTCTTC. It yields the protein CASSGSSGTYNEQFF.

The rearrangement links TRBV7-2 to TRBJ2-5; 7 nucleotides align to TRBD2. Per the germline V gene, CDR1 is SGHTA and CDR2 is FQGNSA. Losses at the gene ends were 2 bases for V and 1 base for J; bases not matched to a gene: 7. CDR3 length: 16 residues. The CDR3 protein is CASSLQGGSIQETQYF. As DNA, the CDR3 is TGTGCCAGCAGCTTACAAGGCGGGAGCATCCAAGAGACCCAGTACTTC.

The chain combines TRBV5-1 with TRBJ2-1; 9 bases match TRBD2. Trimming removed 0 bases from V and 0 bases from J; junction bases left unmatched: 10. The CDR3 covers 19 residues. Germline V gene data show CDR1 as SGHRS and CDR2 as YFSETQ. The CDR3 DNA reads TGCGCCAGCAGCTTGGGTGGGCTAGCGGGGTCAAGCTCCTACAATGAGCAGTTCTTC. Amino acids: CASSLGGLAGSSSYNEQFF. Using reference TRBV5-1 and TRBJ2-1 for the parts outside the CDR3, the full variable domain is KAGVTQTPRYLIKTRGQQVTLSCSPISGHRSVSWYQQTPGQGLQFLFEYFSETQRNKGNFPGRFSGRQFSNSRSEMNVSTLELGDSALYLCASSLGGLAGSSSYNEQFFGPGTRLTVL.

The rearrangement joins TRBV4-3 to TRBJ1-3; a weak D match, TRBD1 (6 bases). From germline, CDR1 is LGHNA and CDR2 YSLEER. The CDR3 covers 17 residues. The V end was cut by 1 base, the J end by 4 bases, with 17 bases between. The CDR3 spells CASSQAPRGGTGNTIYF. The CDR3 DNA follows: TGCGCCAGCAGCCAAGCCCCCCGGGGGGGCACGGGAAACACCATATATTTT.

The chain has TRBV6-5 and TRBJ2-1; D remains ambiguous. This CDR3 is built from 14 residues. CDR1 is MNHEY and CDR2 is SVGAGI in the germline V gene. V lost 6 bases and J 0 bases, leaving 9 bases between the germline ends. DNA of the CDR3: TGTGCCAGCAGGTCATCGAGCTCCTACAATGAGCAGTTCTTC. Its protein product is CASRSSSSYNEQFF.